The TCR beta chain under discussion was sequenced for a study of blood T cell repertoires in COVID-19. Study context: The study drew acute and convalescent COVID-19 samples from the United States, Italy and Spain. T cells, B-cell-depleted T cells, or PBMCs provided the cDNA or gDNA that served as material.

The CDR3 length is 15 residues. Trimming pared 0 bases from V and 2 bases from J, leaving 11 bases between. The germline CDR1 and CDR2 sequences are LGHNA and YNFKEQ. Authors' analysis steps: Amplification from reference gene primers served as the basis for estimated nucleated cell counts. Some clones are missing from TCRdb's copy, which holds only in-frame ones; the method was immunoSEQ multiplex PCR. Clone size and V and J calls were adopted from that table, with D and trimming inferred from the DNA. This table holds over 95,000 clones, about 89% found once. This clone was recorded only once. The chain uses TRBV4-2 and TRBJ2-7; D is uncertain. This TCR derives from a human donor with acute or convalescent COVID-19. The donor label of this sample is uncertain. Sequencing was carried out using peripheral blood. CDR3 residues: CASSQDRREPYEQYF. The CDR3 region has the DNA TGTGCCAGCAGCCAAGATAGGAGAGAGCCCTACGAGCAGTACTTC.